This T cell receptor (beta chain) is from a study of cytomegalovirus exposure and HLA in healthy donors. PCR amplification relied on 60 Vbeta primers (plus 13 Jbeta primers). Using immunoSEQ multiplex PCR, the repertoire was profiled, and TCRdb retains in-frame clones only, with some absent. The data show about 140,000 clones, around 66% seen once. Study-level results: Productive status was seen about 90% or about 30% of the time for most TCR beta V segments in an earlier analysis. Later on, an analysis found that several of the most significant clusters appeared to be linked to common viral pathogens, which included parvovirus B19. A later analysis reportedly identified an Asian-associated ancestry cluster as carrying fewer N-insertions than the 666-donor mean. HLA restriction was apparent for most CMV-associated TCR beta chains in a later analysis.

Losses at the gene ends were 4 bases for V and 8 bases for J; bases not matched to a gene: 9. The CDR3 runs 15 residues. The germline V gene has CDR1 SGHNT and CDR2 YYREEE (reference sequence). As to this clone: Antigen unknown.

This clonotype was sampled from a woman aged 55-70 years in good health and CMV-seronegative. The sequenced material came from PBMCs. This sequence joins TRBV5-4 and TRBJ1-6, with 7 bases fitting TRBD1. The chain's CDR3 is CASSAVQGIDSPLHF. CDR3 DNA: TGTGCCAGCAGCGCCGTACAGGGGATTGATTCACCCCTCCACTTT.